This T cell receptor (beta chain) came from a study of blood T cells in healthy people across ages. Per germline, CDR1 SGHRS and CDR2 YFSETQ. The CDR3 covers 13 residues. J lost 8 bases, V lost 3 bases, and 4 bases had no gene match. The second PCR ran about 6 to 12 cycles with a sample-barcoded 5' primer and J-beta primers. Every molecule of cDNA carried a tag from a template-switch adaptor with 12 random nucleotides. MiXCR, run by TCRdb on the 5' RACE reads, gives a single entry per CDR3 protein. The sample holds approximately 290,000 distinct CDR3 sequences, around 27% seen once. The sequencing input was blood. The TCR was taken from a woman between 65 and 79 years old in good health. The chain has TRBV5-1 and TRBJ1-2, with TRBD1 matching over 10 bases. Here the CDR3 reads CASSWDRGMGYTF. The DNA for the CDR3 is TGCGCCAGCAGCTGGGACAGGGGCATGGGCTACACCTTC.